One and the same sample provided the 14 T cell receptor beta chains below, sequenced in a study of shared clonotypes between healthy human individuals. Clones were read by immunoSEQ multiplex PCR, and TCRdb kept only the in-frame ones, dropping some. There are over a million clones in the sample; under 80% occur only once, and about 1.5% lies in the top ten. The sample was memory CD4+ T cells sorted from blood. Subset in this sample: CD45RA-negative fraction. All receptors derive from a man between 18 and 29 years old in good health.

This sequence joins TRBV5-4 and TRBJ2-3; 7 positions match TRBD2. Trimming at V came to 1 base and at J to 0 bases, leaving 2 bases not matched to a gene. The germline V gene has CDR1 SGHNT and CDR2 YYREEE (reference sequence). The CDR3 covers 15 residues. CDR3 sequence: CASSLTGGSTDTQYF. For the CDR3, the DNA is TGTGCCAGCAGCTTGACGGGAGGAAGCACAGATACGCAGTATTTT.

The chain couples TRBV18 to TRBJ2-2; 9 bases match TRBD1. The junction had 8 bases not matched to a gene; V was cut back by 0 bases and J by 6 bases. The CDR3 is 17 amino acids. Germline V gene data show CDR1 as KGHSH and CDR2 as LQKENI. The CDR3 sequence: CASSPPNRGPTAGELFF. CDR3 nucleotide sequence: TGTGCCAGCTCACCACCTAACAGGGGGCCGACCGCCGGGGAGCTGTTTTTT.

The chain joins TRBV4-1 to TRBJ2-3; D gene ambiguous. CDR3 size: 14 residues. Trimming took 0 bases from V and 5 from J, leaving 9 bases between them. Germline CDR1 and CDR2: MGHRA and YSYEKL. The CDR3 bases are TGCGCCAGCAGCCAAGATCAATCGAGAGATACGCAGTATTTT. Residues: CASSQDQSRDTQYF.

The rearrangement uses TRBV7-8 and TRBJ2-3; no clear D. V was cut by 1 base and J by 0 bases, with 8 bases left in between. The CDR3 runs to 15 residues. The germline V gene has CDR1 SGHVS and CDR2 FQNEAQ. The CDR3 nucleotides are TGTGCCAGCAGCTTAGGAGGATTTAGCACAGATACGCAGTATTTT. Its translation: CASSLGGFSTDTQYF. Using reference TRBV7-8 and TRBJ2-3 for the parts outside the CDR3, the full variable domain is GAGVSQSPRYKVAKRGQDVALRCDPISGHVSLFWYQQALGQGPEFLTYFQNEAQLDKSGLPSDRFFAERPEGSVSTLKIQRTQQEDSAVYLCASSLGGFSTDTQYFGPGTRLTVL.

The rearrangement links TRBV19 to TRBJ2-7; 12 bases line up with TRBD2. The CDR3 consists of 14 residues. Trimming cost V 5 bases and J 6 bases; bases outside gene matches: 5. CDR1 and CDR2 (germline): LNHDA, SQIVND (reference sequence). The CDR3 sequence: CASSRTSGALEQYF. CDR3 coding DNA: TGTGCCAGTAGTCGGACTAGCGGGGCTCTCGAGCAGTACTTC.

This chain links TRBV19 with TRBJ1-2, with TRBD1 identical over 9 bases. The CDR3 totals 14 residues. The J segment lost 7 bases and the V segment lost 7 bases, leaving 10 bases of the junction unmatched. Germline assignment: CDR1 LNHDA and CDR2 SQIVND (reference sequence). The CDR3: CASTQQGAGSGYTF. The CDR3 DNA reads TGTGCCAGTACTCAACAGGGGGCAGGGAGTGGCTACACCTTC.

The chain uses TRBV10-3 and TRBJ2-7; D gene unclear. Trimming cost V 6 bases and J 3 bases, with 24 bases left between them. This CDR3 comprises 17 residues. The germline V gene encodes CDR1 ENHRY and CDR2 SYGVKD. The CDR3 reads CAIRHPGQNRLGYEQYF. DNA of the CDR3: TGTGCCATCAGGCACCCGGGTCAAAACCGATTGGGCTACGAGCAGTACTTC.

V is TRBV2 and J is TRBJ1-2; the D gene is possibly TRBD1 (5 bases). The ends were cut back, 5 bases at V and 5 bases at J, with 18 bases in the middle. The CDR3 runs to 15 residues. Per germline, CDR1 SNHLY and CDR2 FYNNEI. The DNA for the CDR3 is TGTGCCAGCAGTCCGGGGCTAGAGGGGTGGTATGGCTACACCTTC. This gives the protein CASSPGLEGWYGYTF. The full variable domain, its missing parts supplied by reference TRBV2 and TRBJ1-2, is EPEVTQTPSHQVTQMGQEVILRCVPISNHLYFYWYRQILGQKVEFLVSFYNNEISEKSEIFDDQFSVERPDGSNFTLKIRSTKLEDSAMYFCASSPGLEGWYGYTFGSGTRLTVV.

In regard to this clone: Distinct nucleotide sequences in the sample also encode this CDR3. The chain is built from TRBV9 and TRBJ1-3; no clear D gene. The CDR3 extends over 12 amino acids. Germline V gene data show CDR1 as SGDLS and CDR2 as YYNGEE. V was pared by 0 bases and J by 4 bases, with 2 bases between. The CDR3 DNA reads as TGTGCCAGCAGCGTAGCCGGAAACACCATATATTTT. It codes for CASSVAGNTIYF.

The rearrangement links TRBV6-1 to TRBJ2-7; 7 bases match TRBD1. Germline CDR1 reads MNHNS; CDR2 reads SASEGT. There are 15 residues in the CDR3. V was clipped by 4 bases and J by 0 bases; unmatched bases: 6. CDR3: CASSGRDRSSYEQYF. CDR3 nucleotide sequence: TGTGCCAGCAGTGGCCGGGACAGAAGCTCCTACGAGCAGTACTTC.

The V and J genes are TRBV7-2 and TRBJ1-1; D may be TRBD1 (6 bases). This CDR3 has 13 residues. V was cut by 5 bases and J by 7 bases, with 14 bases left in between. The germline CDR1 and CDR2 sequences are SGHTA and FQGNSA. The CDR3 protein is CASSTYLDSEAFF. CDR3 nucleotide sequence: TGTGCCAGCAGCACCTACCTGGACAGTGAAGCTTTCTTT.

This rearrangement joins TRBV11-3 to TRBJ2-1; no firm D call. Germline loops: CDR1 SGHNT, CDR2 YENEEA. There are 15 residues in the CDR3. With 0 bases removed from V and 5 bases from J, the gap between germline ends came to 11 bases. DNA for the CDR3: TGTGCCAGCAGCTTAGATGGCCTAGGGCACAATGAGCAGTTCTTC. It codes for CASSLDGLGHNEQFF.

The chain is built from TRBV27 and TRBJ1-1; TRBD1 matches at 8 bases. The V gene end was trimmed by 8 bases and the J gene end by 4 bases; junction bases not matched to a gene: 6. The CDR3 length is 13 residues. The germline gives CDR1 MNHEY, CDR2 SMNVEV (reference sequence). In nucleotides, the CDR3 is TGTGCCAGCTCTAGGACAGGGACCACTGAAGCTTTCTTT. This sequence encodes CASSRTGTTEAFF.

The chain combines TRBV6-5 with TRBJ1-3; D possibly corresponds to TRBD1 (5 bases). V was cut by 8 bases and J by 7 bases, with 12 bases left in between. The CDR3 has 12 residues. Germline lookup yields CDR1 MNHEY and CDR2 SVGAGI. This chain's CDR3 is CASSRDRNTIYF. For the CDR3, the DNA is TGTGCCAGCTCCAGGGATCGTAACACCATATATTTT.